This TCR beta chain was retrieved from a study of cytomegalovirus exposure and HLA in healthy donors (dated by TCRdb to between 2016 and 2019). A note on the overall study: In an earlier analysis of several hundred of the donors, 250 to 350 Gb of sequence data and approximately 100 million unique TCR beta sequences from 150 million to 200 million T cells were reported. In a later genetic analysis, genome-wide SNP genotypes for about three fifths of the roughly 670 donors were used, and that subset was treated as a discovery cohort. Among 398 genotyped donors of the cohort, an average of roughly 230,000 unique TCR beta nucleotide sequences was sequenced per donor, of which roughly 17% were non-productive. Every discovery cohort repertoire had been produced on one sequencing platform. In an earlier analysis of about 590 of the donors, high-throughput TCR beta sequencing was used to judge whether each TCR beta V gene segment behaved as functional or pseudogenic. An early release covering roughly 640 HLA-typed donors comprised approximately 290 gigabases of sequencing data and tens of millions of unique TCR sequences. The study was designed to test whether signatures of past pathogen exposure could be identified by cataloging public T cell receptors. In addition to the first cohort of roughly 700 subjects, a separate validation cohort of approximately 130 different subjects was used. Donor age, sex, ethnicity and CMV serostatus were collected together with the repertoire data. In a later analysis, previously published TCR beta repertoires from 500 to 750 donors were re-analyzed and high-resolution HLA genotyping was added so that TCR occurrence patterns could be studied. In the later analysis, no new phenotypic data were used to find candidate immune exposures; instead, reliance was placed on TCR beta sequences and their occurrence across donors. To predict cytomegalovirus infection status, the study brought together high-throughput TCR immunosequencing, statistical association of individual TCRs with disease status, and machine learning. The number of donors typed differed by locus, with roughly 629-640 for A, B, C, DRB1 and DQB1, about 500 for DQA1, some 570 for DPA1, and 450 to 480 for DPB1. Five DR-DQ haplotypes were handled as single units for association and clustering, since linkage in the cohort was strong. Of the approximately 400 genotyped donors, over 70% fell in the genetic ancestry cluster associated with self-reported Caucasian donors. Both class I and class II loci were covered by HLA typing, at four-digit resolution. Using immunosequencing, the study profiled T cell repertoires from about 620 subjects and related those repertoires to cytomegalovirus serostatus.

The cohort consisted of 600 to 750 healthy bone marrow donors. Cohort members were all nominally healthy when sampled, although unrecorded immune exposures were likely present. The donor tested CMV seronegative, placing the donor among the 350 or so seronegative members of the cohort. A peripheral blood sample was provided by each donor, and peripheral blood mononuclear cells were used for TCR beta sequencing. The Qiagen DNeasy Blood Extraction Kit was used to extract genomic DNA from the blood cell samples. The CDR3, from cysteine to phenylalanine, totals 15 residues. The sequence is cut down to CDR3 DNA, 45 bases in frame from base 1. The CDR1 and CDR2 encoded by the germline V gene are MDHEN and SYDVKM. Here V drops 6 bases and J drops 2 bases, and the junction holds 5 bases not matched to any gene. Concerning this clone itself: This clone's antigen is unknown. Qualities for individual bases were not recorded, and no much larger clone is one base off.

Preparation of the library involved the immunoSEQ multiplex PCR assay. A mixture of 60 forward primers for TCR Vbeta segments and 13 reverse primers for TCR Jbeta segments was used in the multiplex PCR. The CDR3 region of rearranged TCR beta genes was amplified from genomic DNA by a multiplex PCR assay. The amplified TCR beta libraries were sequenced on the Illumina HiSeq System as 87-base-pair reads. From the authors' description of their analysis: Across the roughly 640 repertoires, a later analysis counted 78 million or so unique TCR beta chains, roughly 11 million of which were shared by at least two donors. Raw reads were error-corrected and collapsed into unique sequences with a nearest-neighbor algorithm that merged closely related sequences to remove PCR and sequencing errors. V, D and J gene segments were assigned by aligning CDR3 sequences to IMGT reference sequences. For a sequence to be retained, at least a six-nucleotide match to both a V gene segment and a J gene segment was required. A rearrangement counted as productive if the CDR3 had no stop codons and remained in frame with V and J, and every other rearrangement counted as non-productive. Following IMGT convention, CDR3 was defined as the stretch from the second conserved V-encoded cysteine up to the conserved J-encoded phenylalanine. Sequences without an unambiguous match to a single V gene segment were excluded from the earlier analysis of a few hundred of the donors. In an earlier analysis of around 600 of the donors, V segments were called functional above 56.7% productive rearrangements and were called segregating when the between-donor standard deviation exceeded 5%. A statistical classification framework was built for diagnosing cytomegalovirus status from the catalog of TCR beta chain sequences. V and J gene assignment, in a later analysis, came from comparing TCR nucleotide sequences with IMGT/GENE-DB human TR gene sequences. A later analysis assigned CDR3 sequences and most-parsimonious VDJ recombination scenarios with the TCRdist pipeline. In a later analysis, every TCR beta chain was defined by the combination of its CDR3 amino acid sequence and its V-gene family, and reads without a unique V-gene family were dropped. A later analysis removed 550 to 650 highly shared, low-generation-probability nucleotide sequences to deal with suspected cross-contamination and a sequencing artifact. For each public chain, a later analysis derived a clonal expansion index from normalized ranks of inferred template counts within each repertoire. In a later analysis, generation probabilities were computed using a VDJ recombination model fitted to out-of-frame rearrangements, and the results were checked against IGoR. Hypergeometric tests were used in a later analysis to score TCR-TCR, TCR-HLA and TCR-CMV co-occurrence, with a repertoire-size bias correction applied to the TCR pairs. In a later analysis, false discovery rates were estimated by permuting HLA or CMV assignments 20 times. In a later analysis, co-occurring TCRs were grouped with DBSCAN, and TCRdist sequence similarity was added when clustering was performed within HLA-allele-positive subsets. Repertoires with fewer than 30,000 or more than 120,000 public chains, plus five repertoires with anomalous nucleotide sharing, were excluded from co-occurrence clustering. Entries here come from immuneACCESS through TCRdb and include only in-frame sequences with V and J called. Some clones fail to appear in such tables; in the studies checked, an unresolved V gene covers under half of the shortfall, and the cause of the remainder is unknown. The V and J calls and clone size are taken from that table; D and trimming were inferred from the DNA. Within this sample are approximately 90,000 clones, with roughly four fifths of them counted one time only. Roughly 3.7% of the sample is in the top ten clones.

The full study reports these points: A further reported finding was that TCR beta sequences accurately predicted the HLA-A and HLA-B alleles for most subjects in the first cohort. In vitro tests confirmed that a few of the cytomegalovirus-associated TCR beta chains recognize cytomegalovirus antigens. Compared with equally common non-associated chains, HLA-associated TCR beta chains in a later analysis were more clonally expanded and had lower generation probabilities. While some public TCRs were present in many individuals, most TCR sequences turned up only very rarely across donors. Broadly in line with IMGT annotations, most TCR beta V segments showed up in productive rearrangements about 87% or about 30% of the time in an earlier analysis of roughly 590 of the donors. A later genetic analysis associated a missense DCLRE1C variant with V-gene and J-gene trimming of TCR beta chains, and an independent cohort replicated the association. Correlated functional status among segregating V segments might reflect linkage disequilibrium, but an unknown experimental factor could not be ruled out. HLA typing was unavailable for some donors at each locus, so association tests used only the typed subset. In a later genetic analysis, fewer N-insertions in productive TCRs were reported among donors in an Asian-associated ancestry cluster than the roughly 700-donor mean. Because counts were too low, 15 to 20 rarely observed V segments, including chromosome 9 orphons, were excluded from the earlier analysis of 587 of the donors. Because the 87-base-pair reads could not distinguish some IMGT-functional V segments, including TRBV6-2 and TRBV6-3, those segments were excluded. When HLA alleles, especially DR and DQ, strongly co-occurred, attributing TCR associations to individual alleles was difficult. The study listed 150 to 200 TCR beta chains as associated with cytomegalovirus. In both the original and validation cohorts, the classifier was reported to diagnose cytomegalovirus status with high specificity and sensitivity. Several of the top co-occurrence clusters appeared to be linked to parvovirus B19, influenza, CMV and Epstein-Barr virus, according to a later analysis. In a later analysis, the rate of TCR association differed among HLA loci, with DRB1 alleles having the most associated TCRs and HLA-C alleles having the fewest. For the cohort, immune exposure information was limited to CMV serostatus. In a later analysis, most CMV-associated TCR beta chains were found to appear HLA-restricted, with HLA associations seemingly driven largely by CMV exposure. The authors suggested that the approach could potentially be extended to other disease states and immunological phenotypes. A group of highly shared sequence variants was considered likely to be a technical artifact of the sequencing pipeline. Sequencing depth was assumed to be roughly uniform across donors in the presence/absence analyses, though that assumption may not hold. In a later analysis, 15,000 to 20,000 TCR beta sequences were associated with specific HLA alleles at a false discovery rate of 0.05. This cohort had only TCR beta chains sequenced, and the lack of alpha or paired-chain data limited which features could be detected.

The sequence was collected from a young man in good health and CMV-seronegative. The sequenced sample consisted of PBMCs. The V and J segments used are TRBV28 and TRBJ1-2, with TRBD1 matching 11 junction bases. The CDR3 amino acid sequence is: CASSPGTGGNYGYTF. Here is the DNA: TGTGCCAGCAGCCCCGGGACAGGGGGGAACTATGGCTACACCTTC.